Presented here are 4 T cell receptor beta chains from one specimen sequenced in a study of neurological immune-mediated disorders. TCRdb re-analysed the 5' RACE reads in MiXCR, keeping a single row per CDR3 protein. The sample lists tens of thousands of distinct CDR3 sequences; 10% were seen once. The material sequenced was PBMCs. These receptors all stem from a man in his forties or fifties in good health.

This clonotype was observed many times. In DNA, the CDR3 is TGCGCCAGCAGCCCGGGACAGGGGAGGCCCTTCTATGGCTACACCTTC. It yields the protein CASSPGQGRPFYGYTF. This chain joins TRBV5-1 and TRBJ1-2; TRBD1 matches at 10 bases. The CDR3 sequence is 16 residues long. V trimming: 4 bases; J trimming: 4 bases; junction bases outside the gene matches: 10. Per the germline V gene, CDR1 is SGHRS and CDR2 is YFSETQ.

The CDR3 bases are TGTGCCAGCACTCCTCGCGGTAGCGGCACAGATACGCAGTATTTT. Translating gives CASTPRGSGTDTQYF. This chain links TRBV7-2 with TRBJ2-3, with a possible D match to TRBD2 (5 bases). CDR3 length: 15 amino acids. V lost 7 bases, J lost 1 base, and 15 bases lay in between. Germline V lookup: CDR1 SGHTA, CDR2 FQGNSA.

This clonotype has ten or more counts. This chain connects TRBV5-6 to TRBJ2-1, with D unclear. Trimming took off 4 bases at V and 10 bases at J, with 12 bases between the two ends. There are 12 residues in the CDR3. Per germline, CDR1 SGHDT and CDR2 YYEEEE. CDR3 region: CASSIGPREQFF. In DNA, the CDR3 is TGTGCCAGCAGCATAGGACCACGAGAGCAGTTCTTC.

This clonotype was seen many times. This CDR3 reads CASSLANPETQYF. The DNA of the CDR3 is TGCGCCAGCAGCTTGGCCAATCCAGAGACCCAGTACTTC. The chain is built from TRBV5-1 and TRBJ2-5; D call uncertain. This CDR3 region has 13 residues. Per the germline V gene, CDR1 is SGHRS and CDR2 is YFSETQ. With 0 bases removed from V and 4 bases from J, the gap between germline ends came to 7 bases. Full variable domain (outside the CDR3, taken from reference TRBV5-1 and TRBJ2-5): KAGVTQTPRYLIKTRGQQVTLSCSPISGHRSVSWYQQTPGQGLQFLFEYFSETQRNKGNFPGRFSGRQFSNSRSEMNVSTLELGDSALYLCASSLANPETQYFGPGTRLLVL.